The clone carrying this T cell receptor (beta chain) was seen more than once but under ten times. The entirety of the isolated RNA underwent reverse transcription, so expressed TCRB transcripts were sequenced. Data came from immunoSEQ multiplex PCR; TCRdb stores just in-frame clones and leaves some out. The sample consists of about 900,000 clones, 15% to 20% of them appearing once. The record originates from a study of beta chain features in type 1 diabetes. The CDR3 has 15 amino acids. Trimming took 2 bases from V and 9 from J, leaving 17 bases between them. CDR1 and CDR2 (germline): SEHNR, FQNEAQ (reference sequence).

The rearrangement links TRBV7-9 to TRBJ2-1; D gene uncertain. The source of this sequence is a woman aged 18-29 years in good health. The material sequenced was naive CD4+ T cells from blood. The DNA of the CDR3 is TGTGCCAGCAGCTTATTCCATGGGTCGGGCGCTGAGCAGTTCTTC. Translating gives CASSLFHGSGAEQFF. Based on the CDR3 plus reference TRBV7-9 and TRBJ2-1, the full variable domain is DTGVSQNPRHKITKRGQNVTFRCDPISEHNRLYWYRQTLGQGPEFLTYFQNEAQLEKSRLLSDRFSAERPKGSFSTLEIQRTEQGDSAMYLCASSLFHGSGAEQFFGPGTRLTVL.